This T cell receptor beta chain originates from a study of T cells in Graves' hyperthyroidism and ophthalmopathy. The source material, RNA transcripts, was used to amplify TCR beta CDR3 regions. Researchers ran a first-round RT-PCR on the TCR CDR3 using the HTBI primer set. TCRdb passed the multiplex PCR reads through MiXCR, listing each CDR3 protein once. Of approximately 400,000 distinct CDR3 sequences listed, more than 20% were seen once; the top ten hold more than 60%. Looked up from germline, CDR1 is DFQATT and CDR2 is SNEGSKA (reference sequence). V was pared by 6 bases and J by 5 bases, with 6 bases of the junction left unmatched. This CDR3 spans 13 amino acids. In the case of this clonotype: Its antigen is undetermined.

Broader study findings: Blood samples included most of the expanded thyroid clonotypes exceeding 0.001.

The sequenced sample was blood. This rearrangement joins TRBV20-1 to TRBJ1-5; 8 nucleotides match TRBD1. This sequence was found in a man aged 45-60 years with Graves' hyperthyroidism. CDR3 sequence: CSAHTGGDQPQHF. CDR3 DNA sequence: TGCAGTGCCCATACAGGGGGTGATCAGCCCCAGCATTTT.